This T cell receptor (beta chain) emerged from a study of blood T cells in healthy people across ages. Concerning this clonotype: The antigen remains unidentified.

Points from the study as a whole: Unsorted PBMC material precluded a definitive naive versus antigen-experienced comparison. Roughly linearly, TCR beta diversity per million T cells fell as age increased.

Germline CDR1 ENHRY, CDR2 SYGVKD. V dropped 2 bases and J dropped 1 base, with 8 bases sitting between them. The length of the CDR3 is 14 residues. A second about 6 to 12 cycle PCR used barcoded and J-beta primers. TCRdb itself ran the 5' RACE reads through MiXCR, one entry per CDR3 protein. The sample carries fewer than 2 million distinct CDR3 sequences, roughly 43% recorded once. The source is a human donor in good health. This chain uses TRBV10-3 with TRBJ1-1; D not certain. The source material was blood. Written as DNA, the CDR3 is TGTGCCATCAGTGAGACAGCCGAGAACACTGAAGCTTTCTTT. Protein sequence: CAISETAENTEAFF.